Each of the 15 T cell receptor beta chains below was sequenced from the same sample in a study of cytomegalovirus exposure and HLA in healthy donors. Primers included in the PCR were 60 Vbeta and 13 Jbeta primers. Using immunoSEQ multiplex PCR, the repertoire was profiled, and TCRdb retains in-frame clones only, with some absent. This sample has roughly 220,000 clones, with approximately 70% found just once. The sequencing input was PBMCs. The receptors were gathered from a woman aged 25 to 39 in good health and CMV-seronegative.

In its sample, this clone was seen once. The chain's CDR3 is CASSNYLTSGANVLTF. The CDR3 bases are TGTGCCAGCAGCAACTATTTGACCTCTGGGGCCAACGTTCTGACTTTC. The rearrangement uses TRBV21-1 and TRBJ2-6; the table's D call, TRBD1, was not checked against the DNA. TRBV21-1 is shown as a pseudogene. The CDR3 sequence is 16 residues long.

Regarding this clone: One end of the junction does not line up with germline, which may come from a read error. CDR3 DNA: TGTTCCAGCAGCTTTAACGAGTGGGGAGTCACTGAAGCTTTCTTT. It yields the protein CSSSFNEWGVTEAFF. V usage is TRBV7-9 and J usage is TRBJ1-1; no clear D. CDR1 and CDR2 from the germline V gene are SEHNR and FQNEAQ (reference sequence). CDR3 length: 15 residues.

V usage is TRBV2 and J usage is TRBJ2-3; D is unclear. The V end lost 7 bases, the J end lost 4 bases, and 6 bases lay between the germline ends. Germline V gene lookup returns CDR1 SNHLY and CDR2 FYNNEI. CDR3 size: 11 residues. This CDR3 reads CASTLADTQYF. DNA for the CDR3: TGTGCCAGCACCCTAGCAGATACGCAGTATTTT.

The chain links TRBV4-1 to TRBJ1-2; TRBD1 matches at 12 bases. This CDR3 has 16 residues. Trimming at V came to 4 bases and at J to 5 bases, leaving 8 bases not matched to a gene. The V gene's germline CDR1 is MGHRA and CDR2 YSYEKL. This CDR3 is CASSLRPGQGAYGYTF. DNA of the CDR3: TGCGCCAGCAGCCTGCGACCGGGACAGGGGGCATATGGCTACACCTTC.

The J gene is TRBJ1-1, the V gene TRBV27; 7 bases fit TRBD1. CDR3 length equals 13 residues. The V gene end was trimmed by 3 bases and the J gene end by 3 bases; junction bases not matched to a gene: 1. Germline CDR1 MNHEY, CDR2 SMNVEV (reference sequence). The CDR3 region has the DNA TGTGCCAGCAGTTTGACAGGGCACACTGAAGCTTTCTTT. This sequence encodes CASSLTGHTEAFF.

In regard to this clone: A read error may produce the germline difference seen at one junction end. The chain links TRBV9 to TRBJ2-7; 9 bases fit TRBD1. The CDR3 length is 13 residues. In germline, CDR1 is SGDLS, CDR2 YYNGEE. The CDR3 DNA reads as TGTGCCGGCAGCCGACAGGGGGAGGACGAGCAGTACTTC. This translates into CAGSRQGEDEQYF.

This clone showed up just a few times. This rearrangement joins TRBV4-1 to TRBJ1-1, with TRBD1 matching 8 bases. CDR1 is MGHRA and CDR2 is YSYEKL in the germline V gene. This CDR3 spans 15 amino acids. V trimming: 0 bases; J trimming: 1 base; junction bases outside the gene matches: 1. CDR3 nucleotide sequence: TGCGCCAGCAGCCAAGATGGGACAGGGAACACTGAAGCTTTCTTT. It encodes CASSQDGTGNTEAFF.

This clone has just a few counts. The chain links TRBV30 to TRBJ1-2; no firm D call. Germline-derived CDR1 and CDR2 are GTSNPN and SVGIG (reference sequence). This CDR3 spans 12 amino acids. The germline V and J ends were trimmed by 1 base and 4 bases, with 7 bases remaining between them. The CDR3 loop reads CAWSDRFYGYTF. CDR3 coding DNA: TGTGCCTGGAGTGACAGATTCTATGGCTACACCTTC.

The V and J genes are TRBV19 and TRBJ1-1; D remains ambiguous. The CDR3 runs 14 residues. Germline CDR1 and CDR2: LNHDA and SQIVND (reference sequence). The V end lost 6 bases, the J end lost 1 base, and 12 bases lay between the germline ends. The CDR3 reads CASSRGFKNTEAFF. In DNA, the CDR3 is TGTGCCAGTAGCCGAGGGTTTAAGAACACTGAAGCTTTCTTT.

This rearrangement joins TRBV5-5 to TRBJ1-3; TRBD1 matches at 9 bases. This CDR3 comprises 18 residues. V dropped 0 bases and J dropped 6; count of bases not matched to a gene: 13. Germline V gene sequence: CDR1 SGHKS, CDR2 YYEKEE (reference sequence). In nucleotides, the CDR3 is TGTGCCAGCAGCTTGGGGGATGGCCCACAGGGGGCTGAAAACACCATATATTTT. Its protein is CASSLGDGPQGAENTIYF.

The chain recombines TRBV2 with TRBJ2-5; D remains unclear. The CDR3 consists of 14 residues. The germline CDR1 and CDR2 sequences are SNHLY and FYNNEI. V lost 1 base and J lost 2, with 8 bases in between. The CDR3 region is CASSEVAHQETQYF. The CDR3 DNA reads TGTGCCAGCAGTGAAGTGGCTCATCAAGAGACCCAGTACTTC.

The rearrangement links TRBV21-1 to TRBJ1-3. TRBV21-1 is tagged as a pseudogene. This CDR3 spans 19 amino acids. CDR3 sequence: CASSKEELSFTLSGNTIYF. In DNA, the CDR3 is TGTGCCAGCAGCAAAGAGGAGCTCTCTTTCACGCTTTCTGGAAACACCATATATTTT.

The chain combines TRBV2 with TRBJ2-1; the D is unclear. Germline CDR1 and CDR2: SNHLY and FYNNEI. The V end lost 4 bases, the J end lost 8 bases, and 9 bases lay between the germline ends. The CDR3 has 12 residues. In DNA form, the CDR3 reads TGTGCCAGCAGTGCCAGTCGGGATGAGCAGTTCTTC. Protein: CASSASRDEQFF.

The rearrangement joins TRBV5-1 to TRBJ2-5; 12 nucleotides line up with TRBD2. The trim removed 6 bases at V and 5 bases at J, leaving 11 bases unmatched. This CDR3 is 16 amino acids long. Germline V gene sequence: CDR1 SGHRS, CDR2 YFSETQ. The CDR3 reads CASTRLAGVSLETQYF. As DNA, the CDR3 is TGCGCCAGCACCCGACTAGCGGGAGTCTCTTTGGAGACCCAGTACTTC.

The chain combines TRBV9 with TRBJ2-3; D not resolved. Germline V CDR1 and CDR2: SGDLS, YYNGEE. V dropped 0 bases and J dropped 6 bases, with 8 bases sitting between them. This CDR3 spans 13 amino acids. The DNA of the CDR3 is TGTGCCAGCAGCGTAGATCTGTTGGATACGCAGTATTTT. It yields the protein CASSVDLLDTQYF.